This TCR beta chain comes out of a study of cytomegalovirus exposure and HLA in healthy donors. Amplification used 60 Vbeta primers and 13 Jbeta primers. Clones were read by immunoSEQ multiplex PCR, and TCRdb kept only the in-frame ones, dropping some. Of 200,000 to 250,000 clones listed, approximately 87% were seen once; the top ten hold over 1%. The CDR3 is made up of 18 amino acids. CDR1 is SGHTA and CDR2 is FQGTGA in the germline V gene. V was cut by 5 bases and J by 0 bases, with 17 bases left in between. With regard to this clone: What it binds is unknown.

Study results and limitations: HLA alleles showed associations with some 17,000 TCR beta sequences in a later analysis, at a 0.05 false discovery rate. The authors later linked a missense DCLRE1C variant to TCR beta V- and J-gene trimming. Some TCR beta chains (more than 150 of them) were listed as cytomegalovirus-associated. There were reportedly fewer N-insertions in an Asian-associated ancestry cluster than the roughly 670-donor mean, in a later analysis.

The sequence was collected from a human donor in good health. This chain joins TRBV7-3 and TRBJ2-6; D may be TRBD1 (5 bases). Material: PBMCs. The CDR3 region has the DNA TGTGCCAGCAGCCCAGGCAGGGAAAAGGGCTCTGGGGCCAACGTCCTGACTTTC. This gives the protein CASSPGREKGSGANVLTF.